This T cell receptor beta chain was sequenced for a study of identical twins. V was clipped by 8 bases and J by 4 bases; unmatched bases: 10. CDR1 and CDR2 (germline): WSHSY, SAAADI. This CDR3 is 15 amino acids long. TCRdb redid the calling of the 5' RACE reads with MiXCR, one entry per CDR3 protein. This table has approximately 700,000 distinct CDR3 sequences, 18% appearing once. This clonotype was seen only a few times. This same sample was also part of a study on T cells expressing NK-cell markers. That paper states: Researchers report these clonotypes also headed the CD3+CD56-NKG2C+ fraction in a handful of donors.

The sample taken for sequencing was PBMCs. The source of this sequence is a woman younger than 35 in good health. The gene calls are TRBV10-2 and TRBJ2-3; 9 bases line up with TRBD1. CDR3 sequence: CASSDRDRVPDTQYF. Here the CDR3 DNA reads TGCGCCAGCTCGGACCGGGACAGGGTCCCAGATACGCAGTATTTT.